This T cell receptor (beta chain) was recovered during a study of OX40 agonist ivuxolimab in advanced cancers. Measured with immunoSEQ multiplex PCR; TCRdb has only the in-frame clones, and not every one. The sample has 77,000 or so clones; around 86% are singletons. V lost 6 bases to trimming and J lost 7 bases, with 12 bases between them. The CDR3 is 12 residues long. The germline V gene encodes CDR1 MNHEY and CDR2 SMNVEV (reference sequence). Individuals having autoimmune disease history or systemic immunosuppression were not enrolled. The genes are TRBV27 and TRBJ1-1, with a tentative D call TRBD1 (5 bases). The sample was CD4+ or CD8+ T cells sorted from blood, taken in a trial of the OX40 agonist ivuxolimab. This receptor was obtained from an adult with an advanced solid tumor such as melanoma, head and neck, liver or kidney cancer. DNA for the CDR3: TGTGCCAGCAGACAGGTTTTGGGTGAAGCTTTCTTT. Translated: CASRQVLGEAFF.